The present TCR beta chain was sequenced within a study of blood T cell repertoires in COVID-19. TCRdb's table, derived via immunoSEQ multiplex PCR, lists solely in-frame clones and lacks some. The sample comprises 50,000 to 70,000 clones, around 88% of which are singletons, and 4.8% rests with the top ten. V was pared by 8 bases and J by 0 bases, with 3 bases of the junction left unmatched. The CDR3 runs 14 residues. Looked up from germline, CDR1 is MNHEY and CDR2 is SVGAGI. Sequenced: peripheral blood. V and J are TRBV6-5 and TRBJ2-2, with 7 nucleotides matching TRBD1. This TCR came from a man aged 55 to 70 with acute or convalescent COVID-19. The CDR3 DNA is TGTGCCAGCCGACAGGGTGCGAACACCGGGGAGCTGTTTTTT. Its protein product is CASRQGANTGELFF.